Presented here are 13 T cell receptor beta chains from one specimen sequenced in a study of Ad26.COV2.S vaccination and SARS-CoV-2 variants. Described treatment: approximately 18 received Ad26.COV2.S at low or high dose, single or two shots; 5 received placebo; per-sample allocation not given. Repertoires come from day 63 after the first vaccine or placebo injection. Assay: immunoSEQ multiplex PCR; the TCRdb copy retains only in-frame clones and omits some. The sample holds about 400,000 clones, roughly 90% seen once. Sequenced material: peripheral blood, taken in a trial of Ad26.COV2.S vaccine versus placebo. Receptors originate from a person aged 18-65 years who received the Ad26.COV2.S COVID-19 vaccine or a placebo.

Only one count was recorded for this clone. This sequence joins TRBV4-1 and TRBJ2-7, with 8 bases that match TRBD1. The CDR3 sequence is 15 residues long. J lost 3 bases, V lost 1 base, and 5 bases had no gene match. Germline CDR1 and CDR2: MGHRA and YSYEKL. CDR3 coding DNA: TGCGCCAGCAGCCAAGGCGAACAGGGGGGCTACGAGCAGTACTTC. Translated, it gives CASSQGEQGGYEQYF.

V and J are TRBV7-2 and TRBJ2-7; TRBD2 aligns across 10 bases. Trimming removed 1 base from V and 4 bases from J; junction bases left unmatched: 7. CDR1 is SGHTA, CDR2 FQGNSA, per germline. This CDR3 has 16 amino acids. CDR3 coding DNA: TGTGCCAGCAGCTTAGTTTCAGCGGGGGGGCAATACGAGCAGTACTTC. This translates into CASSLVSAGGQYEQYF.

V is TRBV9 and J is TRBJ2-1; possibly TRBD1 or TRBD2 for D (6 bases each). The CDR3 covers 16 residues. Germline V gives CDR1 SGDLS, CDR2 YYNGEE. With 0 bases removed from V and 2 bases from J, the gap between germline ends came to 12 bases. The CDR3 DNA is TGTGCCAGCAGCGTAGCCCCGGGGGCCCCCTACAATGAGCAGTTCTTC. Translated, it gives CASSVAPGAPYNEQFF. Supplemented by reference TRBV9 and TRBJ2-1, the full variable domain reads DSGVTQTPKHLITATGQRVTLRCSPRSGDLSVYWYQQSLDQGLQFLIQYYNGEERAKGNILERFSAQQFPDLHSELNLSSLELGDSALYFCASSVAPGAPYNEQFFGPGTRLTVL.

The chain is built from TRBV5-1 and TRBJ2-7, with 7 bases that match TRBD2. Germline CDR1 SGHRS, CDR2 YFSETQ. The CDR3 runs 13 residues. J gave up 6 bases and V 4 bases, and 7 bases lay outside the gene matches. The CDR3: CASSLGGNGEQYF. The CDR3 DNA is TGCGCCAGCAGCCTGGGGGGGAACGGCGAGCAGTACTTC.

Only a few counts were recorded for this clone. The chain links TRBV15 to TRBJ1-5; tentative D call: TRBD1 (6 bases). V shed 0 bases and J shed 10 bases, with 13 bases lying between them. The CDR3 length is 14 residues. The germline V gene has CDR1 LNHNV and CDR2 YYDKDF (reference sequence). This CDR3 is CATSRDGGPQPQHF. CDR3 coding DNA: TGTGCCACCAGCAGAGATGGGGGGCCCCAACCCCAGCATTTT.

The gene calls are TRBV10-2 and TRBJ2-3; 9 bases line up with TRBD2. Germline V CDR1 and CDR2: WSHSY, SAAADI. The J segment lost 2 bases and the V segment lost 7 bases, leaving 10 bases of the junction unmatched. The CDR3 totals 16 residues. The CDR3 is CASNPGERGDTDTQYF. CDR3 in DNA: TGCGCCAGCAACCCGGGGGAGCGGGGGGACACAGATACGCAGTATTTT.

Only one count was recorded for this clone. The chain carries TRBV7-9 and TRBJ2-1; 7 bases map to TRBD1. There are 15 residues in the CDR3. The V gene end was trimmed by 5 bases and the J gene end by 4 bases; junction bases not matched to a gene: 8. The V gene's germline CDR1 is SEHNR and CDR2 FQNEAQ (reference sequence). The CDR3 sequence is CASSDGDRDYNEQFF. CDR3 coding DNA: TGTGCCAGCAGCGATGGTGACAGGGATTACAATGAGCAGTTCTTC.

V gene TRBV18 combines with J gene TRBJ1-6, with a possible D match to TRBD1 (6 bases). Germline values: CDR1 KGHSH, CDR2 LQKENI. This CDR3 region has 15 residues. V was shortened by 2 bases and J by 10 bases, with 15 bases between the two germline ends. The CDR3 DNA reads TGTGCCAGCTCACCAACAGGGCGCCCTGTCTCACCCCTCCACTTT. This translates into CASSPTGRPVSPLHF.

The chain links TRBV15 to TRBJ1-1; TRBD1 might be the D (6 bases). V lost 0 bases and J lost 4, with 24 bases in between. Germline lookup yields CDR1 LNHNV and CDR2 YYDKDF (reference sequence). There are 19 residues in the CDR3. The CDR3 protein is CATSRDPPGHEKGPTEAFF. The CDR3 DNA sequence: TGTGCCACCAGCAGAGATCCCCCGGGACACGAAAAAGGTCCCACTGAAGCTTTCTTT.

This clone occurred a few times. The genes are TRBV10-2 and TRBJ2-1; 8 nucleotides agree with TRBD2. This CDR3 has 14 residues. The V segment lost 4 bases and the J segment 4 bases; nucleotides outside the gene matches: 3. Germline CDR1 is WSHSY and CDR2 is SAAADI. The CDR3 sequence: CASSVGGAYNEQFF. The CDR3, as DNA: TGCGCCAGCAGTGTCGGGGGGGCTTACAATGAGCAGTTCTTC.

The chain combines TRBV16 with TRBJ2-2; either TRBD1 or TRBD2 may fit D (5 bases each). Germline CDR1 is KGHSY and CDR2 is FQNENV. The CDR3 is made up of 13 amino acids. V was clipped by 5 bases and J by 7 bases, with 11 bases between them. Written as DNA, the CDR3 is TGTGCCAGCAGCGAACGAGGGGACGGGGAGCTGTTTTTT. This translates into CASSERGDGELFF.

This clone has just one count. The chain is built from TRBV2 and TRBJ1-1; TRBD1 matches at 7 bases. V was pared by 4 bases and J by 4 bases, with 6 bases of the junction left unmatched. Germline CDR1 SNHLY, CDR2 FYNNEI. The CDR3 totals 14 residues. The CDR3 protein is CASSAGQISTEAFF. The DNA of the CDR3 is TGTGCCAGCAGTGCGGGACAGATTTCCACTGAAGCTTTCTTT.

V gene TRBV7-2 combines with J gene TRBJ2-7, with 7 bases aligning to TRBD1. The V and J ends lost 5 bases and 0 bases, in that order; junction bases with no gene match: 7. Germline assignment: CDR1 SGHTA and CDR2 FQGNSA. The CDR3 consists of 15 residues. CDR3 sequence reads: CASSGDRDSSYEQYF. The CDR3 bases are TGTGCCAGCAGCGGAGATCGGGACAGCTCCTACGAGCAGTACTTC.